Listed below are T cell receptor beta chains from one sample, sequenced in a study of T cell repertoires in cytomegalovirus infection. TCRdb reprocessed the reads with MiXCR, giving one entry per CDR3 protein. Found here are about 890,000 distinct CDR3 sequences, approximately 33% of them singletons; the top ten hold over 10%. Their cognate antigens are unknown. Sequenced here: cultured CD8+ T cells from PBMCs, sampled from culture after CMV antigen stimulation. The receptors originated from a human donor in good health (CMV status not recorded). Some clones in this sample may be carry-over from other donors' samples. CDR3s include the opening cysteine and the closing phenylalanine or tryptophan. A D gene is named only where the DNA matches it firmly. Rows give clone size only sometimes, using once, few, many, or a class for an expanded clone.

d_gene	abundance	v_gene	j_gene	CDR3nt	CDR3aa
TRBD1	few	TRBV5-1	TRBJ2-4	TGCGCCAGCACCTTTGGGACAGGGTTGAACATTCAGTACTTC	CASTFGTGLNIQYF
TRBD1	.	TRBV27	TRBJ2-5	TGTGCCAGCAGCGACAGGGGGCTAGGAGAGACCCAGTACTTC	CASSDRGLGETQYF
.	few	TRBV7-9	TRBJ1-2	TGTGCCAGCAGCGCCGGACAGTTTGGCTATGGCTACACCTTC	CASSAGQFGYGYTF
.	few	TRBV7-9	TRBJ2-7	TGTGCCAGCAGCTTAGTGACAGACTACGAGCAGTACTTC	CASSLVTDYEQYF
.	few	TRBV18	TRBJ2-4	TGTGCCAGCTCACCACCAACAGGGCGTAAGAAAAACATTCAGTACTTC	CASSPPTGRKKNIQYF
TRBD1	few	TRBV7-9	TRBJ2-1	TGTGCCAGCAGCTTATCGGCAGGGGGCTTAGGGGAGCAGTTCTTC	CASSLSAGGLGEQFF
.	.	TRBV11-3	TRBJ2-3	TGTGCCAGCAGCTCTAGGGAGGCAGGCGATACGCAGTATTTT	CASSSREAGDTQYF
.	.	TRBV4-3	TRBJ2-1	TGCGCCAGCAGCCAAGTGTTAAGAACAGGCGACCCCTACAATGAGCAGTTCTTC	CASSQVLRTGDPYNEQFF
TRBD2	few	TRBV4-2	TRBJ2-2	TGTGCCAGCAGCCAATCGGAACGGGGGGGCACCGGGGAGCTGTTTTTT	CASSQSERGGTGELFF
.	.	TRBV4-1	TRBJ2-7	TGCGCCAGCAGCCAAGAAGTCGCGGACGCCCGCTACGAGCAGTACTTC	CASSQEVADARYEQYF
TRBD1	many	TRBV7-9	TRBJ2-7	TGTGCCAGCAGCCCGCCGGGGACAGAATCCTCCTACGAGCAGTACTTC	CASSPPGTESSYEQYF
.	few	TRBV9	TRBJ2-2	TGTGCCAGCAGCGTAGAGAGACTCAACACCGGGGAGCTGTTTTTT	CASSVERLNTGELFF
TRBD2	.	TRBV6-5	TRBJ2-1	TGTGCCAGCAGTTCCGGGACTAGCGGGACCTACAATGAGCAGTTCTTC	CASSSGTSGTYNEQFF
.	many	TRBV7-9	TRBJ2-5	TGTGCCAGCAGCTTATCGCCAGCGGATCAAGAGACCCAGTACTTC	CASSLSPADQETQYF
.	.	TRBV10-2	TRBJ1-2	TGCGCCACCAACGGACGCGATGGCTACACCTTC	CATNGRDGYTF
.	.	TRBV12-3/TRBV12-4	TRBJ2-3	TGTGCCAGCAGTTTCCCGGAGAAGACAGATACGCAGTATTTT	CASSFPEKTDTQYF
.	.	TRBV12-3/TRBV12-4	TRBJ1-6	TGTGCCAGCGCTGCAGGAAATTCACCCCTCCACTTT	CASAAGNSPLHF
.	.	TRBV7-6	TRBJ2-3	TGTGCCAGCAGCCGGACGTCCACTAGCACAGATACGCAGTATTTT	CASSRTSTSTDTQYF
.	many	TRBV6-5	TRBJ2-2	TGTGCCAGCACCAACTGGTTCGGGGAGCTGTTTTTT	CASTNWFGELFF
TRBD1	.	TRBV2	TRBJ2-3	TGTGCCAGTGGCGGGACAGGAGCTAGCACAGATACGCAGTATTTT	CASGGTGASTDTQYF
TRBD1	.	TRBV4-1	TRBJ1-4	TGCGCCAGCAGCCACCAGGACAGGGTAGAAAAACTGTTTTTT	CASSHQDRVEKLFF
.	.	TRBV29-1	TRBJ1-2	TGCAGCGCCCCCGGGCCTGGTGGGGGTACGGGGGGCTACACCTTC	CSAPGPGGGTGGYTF
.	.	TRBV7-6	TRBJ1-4	TGTGCCAGCAGCTCCCTTGGGACTAATGAAAAACTGTTTTTT	CASSSLGTNEKLFF
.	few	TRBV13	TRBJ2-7	TGTGCCAGCAGCTTGGGTGTCCTTGGGTCCGAGCAGTACTTC	CASSLGVLGSEQYF
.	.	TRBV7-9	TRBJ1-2	TGTGCCAGCAGCCCTGCCTCAAGACTCCTTTCCGGCTACACCTTC	CASSPASRLLSGYTF
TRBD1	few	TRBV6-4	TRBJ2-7	TGTGCCAGCAGTGAATACGGGACAGGGGACTACGAGCAGTACTTC	CASSEYGTGDYEQYF
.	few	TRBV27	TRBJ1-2	TGTGCCAGCAGTTCATCCGGGGGCATAATCGACCTGTATGGCTACACCTTC	CASSSSGGIIDLYGYTF
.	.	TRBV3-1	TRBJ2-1	TGTGCCAGCAGCCAAGAGAGGGGGGAGCAGTTCTTC	CASSQERGEQFF
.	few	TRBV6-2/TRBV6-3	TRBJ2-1	TGTGCCAGCAGTTATGCGGTGGATGAGCAGTTCTTC	CASSYAVDEQFF
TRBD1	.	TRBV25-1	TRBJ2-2	TGTGCCAGCAGTGGAGACAGGGCCAGCGGGGAGCTGTTTTTT	CASSGDRASGELFF
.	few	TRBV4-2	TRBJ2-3	TGTGCCAGCAGCCAAGATGGGGTTATGACAGATACGCAGTATTTT	CASSQDGVMTDTQYF
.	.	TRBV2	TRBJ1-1	TGTGCCAGCAGTGCGGGGTTTAACACTGAAGCTTTCTTT	CASSAGFNTEAFF
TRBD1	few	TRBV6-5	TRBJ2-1	TGTGCCAGCAGTTACTCGACCCAGGGGGCACATGAGCAGTTCTTC	CASSYSTQGAHEQFF